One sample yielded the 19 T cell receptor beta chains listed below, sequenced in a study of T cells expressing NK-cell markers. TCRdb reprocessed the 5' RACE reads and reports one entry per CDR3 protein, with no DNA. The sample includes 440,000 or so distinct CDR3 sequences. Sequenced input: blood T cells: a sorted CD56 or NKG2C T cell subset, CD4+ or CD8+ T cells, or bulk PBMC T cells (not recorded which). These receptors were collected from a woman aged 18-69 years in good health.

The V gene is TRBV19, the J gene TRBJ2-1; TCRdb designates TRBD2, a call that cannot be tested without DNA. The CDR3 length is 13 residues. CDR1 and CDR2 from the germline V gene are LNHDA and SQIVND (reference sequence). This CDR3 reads CASRSGSLNEQFF.

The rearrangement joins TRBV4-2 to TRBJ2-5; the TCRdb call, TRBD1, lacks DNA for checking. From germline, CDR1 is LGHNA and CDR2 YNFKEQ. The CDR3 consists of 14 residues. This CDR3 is CASSQATGQETQYF.

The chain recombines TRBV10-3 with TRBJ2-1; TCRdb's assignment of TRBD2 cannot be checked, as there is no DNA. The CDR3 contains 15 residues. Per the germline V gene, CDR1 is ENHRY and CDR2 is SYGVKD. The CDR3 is CAISRPSGSDHEQFF.

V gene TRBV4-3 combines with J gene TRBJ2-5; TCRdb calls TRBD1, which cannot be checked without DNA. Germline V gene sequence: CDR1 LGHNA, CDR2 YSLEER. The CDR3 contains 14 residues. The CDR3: CASSQDNRAETQYF.

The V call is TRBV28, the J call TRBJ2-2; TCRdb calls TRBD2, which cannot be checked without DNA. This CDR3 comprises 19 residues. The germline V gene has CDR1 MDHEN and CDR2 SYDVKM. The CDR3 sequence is CASSPLGGPELLDTGELLF.

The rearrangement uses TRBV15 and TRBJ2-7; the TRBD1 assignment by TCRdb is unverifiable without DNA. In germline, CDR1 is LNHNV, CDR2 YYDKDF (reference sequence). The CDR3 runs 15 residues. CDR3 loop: CATSRAGQGAYEQYF.

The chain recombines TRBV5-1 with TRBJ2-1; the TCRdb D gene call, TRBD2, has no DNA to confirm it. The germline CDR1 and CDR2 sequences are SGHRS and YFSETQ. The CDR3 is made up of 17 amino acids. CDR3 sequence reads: CASSPFGLADGMNEQFF.

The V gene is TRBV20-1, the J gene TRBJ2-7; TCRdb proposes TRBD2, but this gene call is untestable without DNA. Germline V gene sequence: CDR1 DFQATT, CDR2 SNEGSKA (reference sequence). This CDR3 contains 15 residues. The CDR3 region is CSAPTRLAGGGEQYF.

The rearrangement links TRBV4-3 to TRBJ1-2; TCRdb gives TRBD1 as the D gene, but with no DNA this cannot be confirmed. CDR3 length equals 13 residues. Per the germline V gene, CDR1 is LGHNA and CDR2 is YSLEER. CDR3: CASSQDLRGGYTF.

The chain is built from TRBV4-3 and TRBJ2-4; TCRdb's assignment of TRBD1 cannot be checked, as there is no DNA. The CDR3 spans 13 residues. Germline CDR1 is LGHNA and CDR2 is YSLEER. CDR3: CASRGVVKNIQYF.

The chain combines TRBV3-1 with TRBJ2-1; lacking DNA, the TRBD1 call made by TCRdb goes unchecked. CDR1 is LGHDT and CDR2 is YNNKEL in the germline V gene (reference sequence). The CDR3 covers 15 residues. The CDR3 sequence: CASSQARGQSGEQFF.

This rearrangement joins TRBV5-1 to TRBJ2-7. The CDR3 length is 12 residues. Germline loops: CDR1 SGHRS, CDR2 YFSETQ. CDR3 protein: CASSPSPSMQYF.

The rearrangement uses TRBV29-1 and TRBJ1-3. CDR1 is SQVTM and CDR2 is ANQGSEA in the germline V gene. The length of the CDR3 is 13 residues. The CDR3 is CSAALLQGNTIYF.

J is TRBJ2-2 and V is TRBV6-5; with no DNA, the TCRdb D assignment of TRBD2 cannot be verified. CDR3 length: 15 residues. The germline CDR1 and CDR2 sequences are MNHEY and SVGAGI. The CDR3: CASSDSLGGTGELFF.

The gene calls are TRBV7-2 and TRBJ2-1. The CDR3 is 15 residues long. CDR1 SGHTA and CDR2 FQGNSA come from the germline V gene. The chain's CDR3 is CASSLRASWGNEQFF.

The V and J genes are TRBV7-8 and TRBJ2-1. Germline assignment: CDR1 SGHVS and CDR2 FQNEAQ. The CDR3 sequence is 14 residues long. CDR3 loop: CASSLIVASNEQFF.

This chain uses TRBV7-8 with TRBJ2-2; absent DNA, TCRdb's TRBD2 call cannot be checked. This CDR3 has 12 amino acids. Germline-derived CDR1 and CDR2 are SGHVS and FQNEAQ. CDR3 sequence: CASRSPTGELFF.

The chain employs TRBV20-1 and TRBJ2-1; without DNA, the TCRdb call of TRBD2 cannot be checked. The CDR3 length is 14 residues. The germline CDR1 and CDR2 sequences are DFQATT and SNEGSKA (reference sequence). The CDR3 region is CSARDERIYNEQFF.

The CDR3 sequence: CASSSPLVGFSETQYF. The chain is built from TRBV7-2 and TRBJ2-5; without DNA, the TCRdb call of TRBD2 cannot be checked. Germline assignment: CDR1 SGHTA and CDR2 FQGNSA. The CDR3 covers 16 residues.